This T cell receptor (beta chain) was identified during a study of post-analysis software for immune sequencing data. Study as a whole: Patients had relapsing-remitting, secondary progressive or progressive-relapsing multiple sclerosis; some lacked subtype. Findings of the study overall: F measure clustering grouped samples strongly by preparation batch. Five TRBV segments (TRBV5-6, TRBV5-1 and TRBV20-1 among them) occurred more frequently in patients than in controls. Among multiple sclerosis patients, normalized Chao1 diversity was significantly below that of controls.

This clonotype was seen a few times. Its antigen is undetermined. The CDR3 consists of 15 residues. V shed 4 bases and J 5 bases; nucleotides not matched to a gene: 8. CDR1 MNHEY and CDR2 SVGEGT come from the germline V gene. Unique molecular identifiers featured in each of the TCR beta cDNA libraries. A single record per CDR3 protein comes from TCRdb applying MiXCR to the PCR reads. This sample has about 400,000 distinct CDR3 sequences, with 30% to 45% found just once. This clonotype was obtained from a girl aged 5-17 years with multiple sclerosis. This chain connects TRBV6-2 or TRBV6-3 to TRBJ2-7; 10 nucleotides match TRBD1. The source material was blood. For the CDR3, the DNA is TGTGCCAGCAGTTCCCAGGGACAGGGGCCTAACGAGCAGTACTTC. It translates to CASSSQGQGPNEQYF.